The sequence of this T cell receptor (beta chain) was determined in a study of beta chain features in type 1 diabetes. As for this clone: The antigen remains unidentified.

There are 15 residues in the CDR3. Germline V CDR1 and CDR2: LNHDA, SQIVND (reference sequence). Trimming removed 7 bases from V and 2 bases from J; junction bases left unmatched: 5. Study results and caveats: cDNA-based sequencing might over-represent cells highly expressing TCR. Equally in patients and controls, PCR might preferentially amplify shorter templates.

Sequencing targeted expressed TCRB transcripts, as all isolated RNA had been reverse transcribed. The average output of naive, central memory and regulatory T cell samples was 3 million to 4 million reads. TCRdb keeps only in-frame clones here, not all; method: immunoSEQ multiplex PCR. The sample comprises approximately 330,000 clones, 9.5% to 12% of which are singletons, and about 0.015% rests with the top ten. The chain carries TRBV19 and TRBJ2-1; TRBD2 aligns across 10 bases. The receptor was isolated from a woman aged 30 to 39 in good health. The material sequenced was naive CD4+ T cells from blood. CDR3: CASTLTSGAYNEQFF. CDR3 nucleotides: TGTGCCAGTACCCTAACTAGCGGGGCCTACAATGAGCAGTTCTTC.